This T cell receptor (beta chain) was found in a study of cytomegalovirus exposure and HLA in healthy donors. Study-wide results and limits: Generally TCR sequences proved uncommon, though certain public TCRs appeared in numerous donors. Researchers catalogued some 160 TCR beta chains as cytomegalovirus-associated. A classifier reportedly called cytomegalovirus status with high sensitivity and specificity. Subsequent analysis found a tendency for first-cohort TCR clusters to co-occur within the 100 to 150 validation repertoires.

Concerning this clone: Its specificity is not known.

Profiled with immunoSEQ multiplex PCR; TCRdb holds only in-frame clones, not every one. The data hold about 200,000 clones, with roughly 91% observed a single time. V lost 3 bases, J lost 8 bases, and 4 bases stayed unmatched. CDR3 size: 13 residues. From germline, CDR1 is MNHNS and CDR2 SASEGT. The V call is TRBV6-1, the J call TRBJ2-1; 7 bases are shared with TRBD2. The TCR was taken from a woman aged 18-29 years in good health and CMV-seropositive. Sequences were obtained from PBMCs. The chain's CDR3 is CASSELGRDEQFF. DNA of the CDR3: TGTGCCAGCAGTGAGCTGGGGAGGGATGAGCAGTTCTTC.